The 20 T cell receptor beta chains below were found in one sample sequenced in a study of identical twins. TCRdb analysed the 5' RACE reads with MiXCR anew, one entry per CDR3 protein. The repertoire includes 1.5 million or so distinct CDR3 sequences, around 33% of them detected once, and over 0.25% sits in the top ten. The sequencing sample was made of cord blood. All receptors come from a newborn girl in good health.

This CDR3 is CASSYTRTGYTGELFF. CDR3 bases: TGTGCCAGCAGTTACACAAGGACAGGGTACACCGGGGAGCTGTTTTTT. The chain has TRBV6-6 and TRBJ2-2; 8 nucleotides match TRBD1. Germline trimming cut 2 bases from V and 3 bases from J; bases unmatched to any gene: 5. The CDR3 is 16 residues long. Germline CDR1 is MNHNY and CDR2 is SVGAGI (reference sequence).

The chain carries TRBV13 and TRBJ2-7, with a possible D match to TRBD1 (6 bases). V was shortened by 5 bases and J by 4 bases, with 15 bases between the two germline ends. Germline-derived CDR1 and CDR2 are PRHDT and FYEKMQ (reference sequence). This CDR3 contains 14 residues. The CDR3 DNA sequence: TGTGCCAGCAGCCCCCGACAGGCGCTGTACGAGCAGTACTTC. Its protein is CASSPRQALYEQYF.

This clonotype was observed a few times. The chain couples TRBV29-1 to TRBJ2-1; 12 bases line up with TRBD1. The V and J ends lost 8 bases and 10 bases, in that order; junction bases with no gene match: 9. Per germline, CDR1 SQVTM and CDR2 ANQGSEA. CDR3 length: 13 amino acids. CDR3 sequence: CSSRDRGRREQFF. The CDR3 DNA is TGCAGCTCCCGGGACAGGGGGCGCCGGGAGCAGTTCTTC.

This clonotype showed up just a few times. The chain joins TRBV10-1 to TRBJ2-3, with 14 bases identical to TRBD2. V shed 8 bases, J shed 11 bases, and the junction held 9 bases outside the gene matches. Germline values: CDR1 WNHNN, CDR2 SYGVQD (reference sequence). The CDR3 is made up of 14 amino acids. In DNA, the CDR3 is TGCGCCAGCCACGACGGGACTAGCGGGGGAAAGCAGTATTTT. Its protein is CASHDGTSGGKQYF.

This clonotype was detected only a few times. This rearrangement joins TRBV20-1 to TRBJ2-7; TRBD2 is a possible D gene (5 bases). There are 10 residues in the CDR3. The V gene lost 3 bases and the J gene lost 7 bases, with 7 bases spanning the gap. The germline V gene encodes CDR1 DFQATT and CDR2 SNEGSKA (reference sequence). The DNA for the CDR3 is TGCAGTGCTAGGAGGGAAGAGCAGTACTTC. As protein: CSARREEQYF.

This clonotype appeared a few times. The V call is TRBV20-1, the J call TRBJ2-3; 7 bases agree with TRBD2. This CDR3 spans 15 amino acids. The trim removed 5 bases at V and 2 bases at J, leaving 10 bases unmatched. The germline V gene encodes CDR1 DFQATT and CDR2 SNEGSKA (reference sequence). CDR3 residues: CSAPDSGTSTDTQYF. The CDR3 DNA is TGCAGTGCTCCCGACAGCGGGACTTCCACAGATACGCAGTATTTT.

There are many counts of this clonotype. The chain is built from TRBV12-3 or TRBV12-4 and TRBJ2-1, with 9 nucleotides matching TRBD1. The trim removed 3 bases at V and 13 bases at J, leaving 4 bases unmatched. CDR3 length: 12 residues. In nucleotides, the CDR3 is TGTGCCAGCAGTTTCGGGGACAGGGATCAGTTCTTC. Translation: CASSFGDRDQFF.

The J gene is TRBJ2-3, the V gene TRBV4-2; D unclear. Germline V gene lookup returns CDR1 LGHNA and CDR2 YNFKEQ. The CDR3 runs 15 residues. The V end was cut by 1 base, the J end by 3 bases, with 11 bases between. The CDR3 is CASSQGRLETDTQYF. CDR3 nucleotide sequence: TGTGCCAGCAGCCAAGGACGACTGGAAACAGATACGCAGTATTTT.

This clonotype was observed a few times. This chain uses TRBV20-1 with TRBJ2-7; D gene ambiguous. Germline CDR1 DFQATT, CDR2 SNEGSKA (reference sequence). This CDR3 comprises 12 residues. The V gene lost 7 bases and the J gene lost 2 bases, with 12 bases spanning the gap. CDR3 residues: CSDPGRAYEQYF. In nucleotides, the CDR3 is TGCAGTGACCCGGGTCGGGCCTACGAGCAGTACTTC.

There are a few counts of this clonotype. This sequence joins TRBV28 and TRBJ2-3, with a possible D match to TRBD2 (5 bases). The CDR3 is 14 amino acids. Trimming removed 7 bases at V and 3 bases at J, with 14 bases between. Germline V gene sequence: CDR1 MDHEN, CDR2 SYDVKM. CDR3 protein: CASNLAPQTDTQYF. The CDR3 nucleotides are TGTGCCAGCAACCTAGCCCCCCAAACAGATACGCAGTATTTT.

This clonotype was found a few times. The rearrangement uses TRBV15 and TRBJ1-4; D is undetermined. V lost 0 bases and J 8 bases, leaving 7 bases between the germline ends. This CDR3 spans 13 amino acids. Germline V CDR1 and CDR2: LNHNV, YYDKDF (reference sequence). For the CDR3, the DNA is TGTGCCACCAGCAGAGATAGAAGGGAAAAACTGTTTTTT. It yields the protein CATSRDRREKLFF.

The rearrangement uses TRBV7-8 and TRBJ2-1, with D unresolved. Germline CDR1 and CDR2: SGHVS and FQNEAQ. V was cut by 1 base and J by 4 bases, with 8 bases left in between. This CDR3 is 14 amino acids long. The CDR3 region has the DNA TGTGCCAGCAGCTTAGTTCCGACGTACAATGAGCAGTTCTTC. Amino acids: CASSLVPTYNEQFF.

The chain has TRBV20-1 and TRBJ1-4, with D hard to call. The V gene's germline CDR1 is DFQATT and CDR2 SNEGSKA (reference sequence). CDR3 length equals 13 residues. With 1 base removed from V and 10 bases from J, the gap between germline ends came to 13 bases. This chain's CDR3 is CSARAPGSGKLFF. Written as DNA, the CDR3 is TGCAGTGCTAGAGCTCCCGGGAGTGGAAAACTGTTTTTT.

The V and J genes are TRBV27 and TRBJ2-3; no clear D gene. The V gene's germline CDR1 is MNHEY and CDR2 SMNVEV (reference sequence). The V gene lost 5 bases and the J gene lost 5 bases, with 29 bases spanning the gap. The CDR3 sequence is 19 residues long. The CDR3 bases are TGTGCCAGCAGTCCTATATGGGTGGCTGGGCCGGGTTTGGGAGATACGCAGTATTTT. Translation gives CASSPIWVAGPGLGDTQYF.

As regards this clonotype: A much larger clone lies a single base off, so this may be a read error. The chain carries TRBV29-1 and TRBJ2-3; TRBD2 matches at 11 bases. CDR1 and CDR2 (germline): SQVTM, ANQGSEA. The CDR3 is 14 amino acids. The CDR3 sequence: CGVELAGGTDTQYF. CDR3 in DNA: TGCGGCGTTGAACTAGCGGGGGGCACAGATACGCAGTATTTT.

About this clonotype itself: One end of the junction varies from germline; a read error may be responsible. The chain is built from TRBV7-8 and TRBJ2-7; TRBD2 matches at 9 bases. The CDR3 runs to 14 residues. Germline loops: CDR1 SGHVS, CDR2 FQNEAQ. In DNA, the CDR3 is TGTGACAGCAGCTTTAGCGGGAGAGGCTACGAGCAGTACTTC. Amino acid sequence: CDSSFSGRGYEQYF.

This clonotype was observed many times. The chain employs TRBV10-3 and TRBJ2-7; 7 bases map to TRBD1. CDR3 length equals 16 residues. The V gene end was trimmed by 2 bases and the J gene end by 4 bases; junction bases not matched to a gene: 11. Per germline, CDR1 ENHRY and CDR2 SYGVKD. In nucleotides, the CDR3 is TGTGCCATCAGTGAGCGAACGGGACAGACGATATACGAGCAGTACTTC. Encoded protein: CAISERTGQTIYEQYF.

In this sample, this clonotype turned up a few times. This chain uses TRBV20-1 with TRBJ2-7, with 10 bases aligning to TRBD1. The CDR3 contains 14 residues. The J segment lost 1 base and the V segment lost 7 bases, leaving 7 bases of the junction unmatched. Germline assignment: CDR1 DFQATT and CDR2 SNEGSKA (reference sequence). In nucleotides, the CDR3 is TGCAGTGGAACTGGGGGACAGGGGTCCTACGAGCAGTACTTC. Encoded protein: CSGTGGQGSYEQYF.

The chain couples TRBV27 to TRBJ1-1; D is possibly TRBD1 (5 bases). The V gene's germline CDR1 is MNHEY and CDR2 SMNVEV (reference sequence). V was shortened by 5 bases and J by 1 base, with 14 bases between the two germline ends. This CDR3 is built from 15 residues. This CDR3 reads CASSPFRESNTEAFF. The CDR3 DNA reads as TGTGCCAGCAGTCCGTTCAGGGAGTCGAACACTGAAGCTTTCTTT.

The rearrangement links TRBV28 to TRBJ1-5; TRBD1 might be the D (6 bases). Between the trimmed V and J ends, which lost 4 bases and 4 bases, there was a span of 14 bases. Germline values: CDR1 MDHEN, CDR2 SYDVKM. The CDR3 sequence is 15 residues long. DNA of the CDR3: TGTGCCAGCAGTTCCCACAGGGAAATGAATCAGCCCCAGCATTTT. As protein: CASSSHREMNQPQHF.